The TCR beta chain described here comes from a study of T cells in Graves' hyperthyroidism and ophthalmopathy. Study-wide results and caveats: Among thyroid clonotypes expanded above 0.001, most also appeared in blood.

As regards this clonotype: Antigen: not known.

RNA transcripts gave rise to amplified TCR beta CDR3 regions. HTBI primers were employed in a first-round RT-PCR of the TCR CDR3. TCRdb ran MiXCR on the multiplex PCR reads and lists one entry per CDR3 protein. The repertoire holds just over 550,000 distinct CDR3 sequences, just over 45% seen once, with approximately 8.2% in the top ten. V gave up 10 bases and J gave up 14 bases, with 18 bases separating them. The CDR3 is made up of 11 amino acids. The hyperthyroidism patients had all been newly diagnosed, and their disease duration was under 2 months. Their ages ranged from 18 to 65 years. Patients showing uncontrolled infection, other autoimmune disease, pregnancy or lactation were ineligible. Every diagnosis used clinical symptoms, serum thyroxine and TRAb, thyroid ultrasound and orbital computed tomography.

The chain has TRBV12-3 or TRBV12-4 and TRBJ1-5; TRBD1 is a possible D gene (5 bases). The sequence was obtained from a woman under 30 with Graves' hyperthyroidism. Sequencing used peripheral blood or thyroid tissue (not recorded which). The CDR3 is CATTGSGDEHF. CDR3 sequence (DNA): TGTGCCACCACCGGTTCGGGGGACGAGCATTTT.